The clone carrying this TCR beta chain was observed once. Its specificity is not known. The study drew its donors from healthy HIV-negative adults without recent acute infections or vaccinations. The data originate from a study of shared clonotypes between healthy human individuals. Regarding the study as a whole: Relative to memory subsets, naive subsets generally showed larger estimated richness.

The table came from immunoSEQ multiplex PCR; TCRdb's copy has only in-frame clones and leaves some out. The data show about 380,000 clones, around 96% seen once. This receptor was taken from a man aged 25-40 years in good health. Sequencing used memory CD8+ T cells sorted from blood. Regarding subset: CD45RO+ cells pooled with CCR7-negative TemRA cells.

CDR3 DNA: TGTGCCAGCAGTTCCAACGGGGCTAGCGTCTCCTACGAGCAGTACTTC. Its translation is CASSSNGASVSYEQYF. The J gene is TRBJ2-7, the V gene TRBV28; D possibly corresponds to TRBD2 (6 bases). Trimming removed 4 bases at V and 0 bases at J, with 16 bases between. The CDR3 runs 16 residues. Germline lookup yields CDR1 MDHEN and CDR2 SYDVKM. The entire variable domain, with the rest obtained from reference TRBV28 and TRBJ2-7, is as follows: DVKVTQSSRYLVKRTGEKVFLECVQDMDHENMFWYRQDPGLGLRLIYFSYDVKMKEKGDIPEGYSVSREKKERFSLILESASTNQTSMYLCASSSNGASVSYEQYFGPGTRLTVT.